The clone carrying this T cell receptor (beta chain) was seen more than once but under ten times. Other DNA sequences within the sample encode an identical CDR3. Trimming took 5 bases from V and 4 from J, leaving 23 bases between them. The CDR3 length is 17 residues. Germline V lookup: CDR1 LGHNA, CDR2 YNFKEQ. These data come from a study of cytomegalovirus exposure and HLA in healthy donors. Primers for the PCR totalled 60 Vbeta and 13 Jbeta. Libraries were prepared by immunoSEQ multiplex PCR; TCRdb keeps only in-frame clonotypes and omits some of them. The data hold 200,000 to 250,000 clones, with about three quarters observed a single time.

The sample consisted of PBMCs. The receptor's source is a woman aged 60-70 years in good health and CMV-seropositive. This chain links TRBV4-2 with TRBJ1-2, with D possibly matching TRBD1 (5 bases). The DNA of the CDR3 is TGTGCCAGCAGCTCAGGGCAGGGCCTTCAAGGTGGCTATGGCTACACCTTC. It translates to CASSSGQGLQGGYGYTF.